The 27 T cell receptor beta chains below all came from one sample that was sequenced in a study of OX40 agonist ivuxolimab in advanced cancers. Sequencing used immunoSEQ multiplex PCR; TCRdb keeps in-frame clones, though not all of them. The sample has tens of thousands of clones, about 90% seen once. The source was CD4+ or CD8+ T cells sorted from blood, collected in a trial of the OX40 agonist ivuxolimab. The receptors were gathered from an adult with an advanced solid tumor such as melanoma, head and neck, liver or kidney cancer.

The rearrangement uses TRBV13 and TRBJ2-5, with 7 bases identical to TRBD2. V dropped 2 bases and J dropped 4; count of bases not matched to a gene: 16. The germline V gene has CDR1 PRHDT and CDR2 FYEKMQ (reference sequence). The CDR3 has 18 amino acids. The CDR3 loop reads CASSLMGVREPLRETQYF. The CDR3 region has the DNA TGTGCCAGCAGCTTAATGGGGGTGCGGGAGCCCCTGAGAGAGACCCAGTACTTC.

V usage is TRBV7-8 and J usage is TRBJ2-6; D gene unclear. Trimming removed 2 bases at V and 0 bases at J, with 5 bases between. The CDR3 sequence is 15 residues long. Germline V CDR1 and CDR2: SGHVS, FQNEAQ. The CDR3: CASSLLLSGANVLTF. In DNA form, the CDR3 reads TGTGCCAGCAGCTTACTCCTCTCTGGGGCCAACGTCCTGACTTTC.

The rearrangement joins TRBV7-2 to TRBJ2-3; D is uncertain. Germline V gene data show CDR1 as SGHTA and CDR2 as FQGNSA. The CDR3 runs 13 residues. V lost 4 bases to trimming and J lost 6 bases, with 11 bases between them. DNA for the CDR3: TGTGCCAGCAGCTCTCGGAGAACCGATACGCAGTATTTT. It is translated as CASSSRRTDTQYF.

J is TRBJ1-1 and V is TRBV29-1; 7 bases are a match to TRBD1. After removal of 4 bases from V and 4 bases from J, the junction contained 3 bases not matched to a gene. This CDR3 comprises 12 residues. The V gene's germline CDR1 is SQVTM and CDR2 ANQGSEA. CDR3 in DNA: TGCAGCGTTGGGACAGGAGTCACTGAAGCTTTCTTT. This gives the protein CSVGTGVTEAFF.

This rearrangement joins TRBV7-9 to TRBJ2-7; either TRBD1 or TRBD2 may supply D (5 bases each). CDR1 and CDR2 from the germline V gene are SEHNR and FQNEAQ (reference sequence). This CDR3 contains 14 residues. The ends were cut back, 4 bases at V and 2 bases at J, with 12 bases in the middle. The chain's CDR3 is CASSSRDGAYEQYF. For the CDR3, the DNA is TGTGCCAGCAGCTCCCGGGACGGAGCCTACGAGCAGTACTTC.

The chain has TRBV28 and TRBJ1-1; tentative D call: TRBD1 (6 bases). Germline V lookup: CDR1 MDHEN, CDR2 SYDVKM. Trimming pared 10 bases from V and 4 bases from J, leaving 19 bases between. CDR3 length equals 14 residues. The chain's CDR3 is CATWRGGWFTEAFF. Written as DNA, the CDR3 is TGTGCCACTTGGAGAGGGGGTTGGTTCACTGAAGCTTTCTTT.

This clone has a single count. The chain combines TRBV28 with TRBJ2-1; D remains unclear. The germline V gene has CDR1 MDHEN and CDR2 SYDVKM. This CDR3 region has 14 residues. Deletions cut 5 bases from V and 4 bases from J, with 12 bases between. As DNA, the CDR3 is TGTGCCAGCAGTGGAGTAGAGTCTTACAATGAGCAGTTCTTC. Its translation is CASSGVESYNEQFF.

This clone was observed a few times. This sequence joins TRBV5-6 and TRBJ2-5; D gene unclear. V shed 0 bases and J shed 5 bases, with 11 bases lying between them. Looked up from germline, CDR1 is SGHDT and CDR2 is YYEEEE. The CDR3 runs 14 residues. The CDR3 loop is CASSLGAVGETQYF. The CDR3 coding sequence is TGTGCCAGCAGCTTGGGGGCAGTGGGGGAGACCCAGTACTTC.

This clone turned up a few times. The V and J genes are TRBV19 and TRBJ1-5; D remains unclear. This CDR3 contains 13 residues. Germline V CDR1 and CDR2: LNHDA, SQIVND (reference sequence). V lost 7 bases to trimming and J lost 9 bases, with 16 bases between them. CDR3 amino acids: CASKWAGIGPQHF. The CDR3 DNA reads as TGTGCCAGTAAATGGGCCGGGATTGGGCCCCAGCATTTT. Full variable domain (missing parts from reference TRBV19 and TRBJ1-5): DGGITQSPKYLFRKEGQNVTLSCEQNLNHDAMYWYRQDPGQGLRLIYYSQIVNDFQKGDIAEGYSVSREKKESFPLTVTSAQKNPTAFYLCASKWAGIGPQHFGDGTRLSIL.

This clone occurred once. This sequence joins TRBV28 and TRBJ2-1; 8 nucleotides line up with TRBD1. The CDR3 spans 13 residues. Germline assignment: CDR1 MDHEN and CDR2 SYDVKM. The V gene end was trimmed by 9 bases and the J gene end by 0 bases; junction bases not matched to a gene: 1. CDR3 nucleotides: TGTGCCAGTGGACAGGGCTCCTACAATGAGCAGTTCTTC. This encodes CASGQGSYNEQFF. Complete variable domain (other parts from reference TRBV28 and TRBJ2-1): DVKVTQSSRYLVKRTGEKVFLECVQDMDHENMFWYRQDPGLGLRLIYFSYDVKMKEKGDIPEGYSVSREKKERFSLILESASTNQTSMYLCASGQGSYNEQFFGPGTRLTVL.

The chain carries TRBV9 and TRBJ2-5; TRBD2 matches 9 bases. V gave up 3 bases and J gave up 2 bases; unmatched junction bases: 2. CDR3 length: 14 amino acids. Germline-derived CDR1 and CDR2 are SGDLS and YYNGEE. The CDR3, as DNA: TGTGCCAGCAGCGCCAGCGGGAGGCAAGAGACCCAGTACTTC. Protein product: CASSASGRQETQYF.

The rearrangement links TRBV7-9 to TRBJ2-7; 7 bases line up with TRBD2. Per the germline V gene, CDR1 is SEHNR and CDR2 is FQNEAQ (reference sequence). This CDR3 has 15 residues. The ends lost 5 bases at V and 2 bases at J; junction bases unmatched: 9. The CDR3 sequence is CASSSPSGIPYEQYF. The DNA of the CDR3 is TGTGCCAGCAGCAGCCCCAGCGGGATCCCCTACGAGCAGTACTTC.

The V gene is TRBV19, the J gene TRBJ2-7; D is possibly TRBD2 (6 bases). This CDR3 has 14 amino acids. The V gene's germline CDR1 is LNHDA and CDR2 SQIVND (reference sequence). Trimming stripped 7 bases from V and 4 bases from J, with 17 bases between. CDR3 sequence (DNA): TGTGCCAGTAATCCGACCGGGAGTGGGTACGAGCAGTACTTC. It codes for CASNPTGSGYEQYF.

The V gene is TRBV20-1, the J gene TRBJ2-1, with unresolved D. Germline V lookup: CDR1 DFQATT, CDR2 SNEGSKA (reference sequence). The CDR3 extends over 11 amino acids. Trimming removed 2 bases at V and 7 bases at J, with 6 bases between. CDR3 loop: CSARMGNEQFF. CDR3 in DNA: TGCAGTGCTAGAATGGGAAATGAGCAGTTCTTC.

Here the CDR3 reads CSAPPYEQYF. The CDR3 DNA reads as TGCAGTGCCCCCCCCTACGAGCAGTACTTC. The chain employs TRBV20-1 and TRBJ2-7; unclear D gene. Between the trimmed V and J ends, which lost 6 bases and 2 bases, there was a span of 5 bases. Germline V gene data show CDR1 as DFQATT and CDR2 as SNEGSKA (reference sequence). The CDR3 totals 10 residues.

The V call is TRBV29-1, the J call TRBJ2-3, with 7 bases fitting TRBD1. V was clipped by 6 bases and J by 2 bases; unmatched bases: 5. The CDR3 is 13 residues long. Germline lookup yields CDR1 SQVTM and CDR2 ANQGSEA. This CDR3 is CSVAGQATDTQYF. The CDR3 DNA reads as TGCAGCGTCGCAGGACAGGCCACAGATACGCAGTATTTT.

The chain employs TRBV7-7 and TRBJ2-5; D remains ambiguous. CDR1 and CDR2 from the germline V gene are SSHAT and FNYEAQ (reference sequence). The CDR3 is 15 amino acids. Trimming stripped 4 bases from V and 5 bases from J, with 17 bases between. CDR3 in DNA: TGTGCCAGCAGCTCCCGATTTTCCTTTTTGGAGACCCAGTACTTC. Amino acid sequence: CASSSRFSFLETQYF.

CDR3 sequence (DNA): TGTGCCAGCAACCCGGGACAGGGGAACACTGAAGCTTTCTTT. This encodes CASNPGQGNTEAFF. The chain links TRBV27 to TRBJ1-1, with 9 bases lining up with TRBD1. In germline, CDR1 is MNHEY, CDR2 SMNVEV (reference sequence). The CDR3 covers 14 residues. V shed 7 bases, J shed 1 base, and the junction held 4 bases outside the gene matches.

The V gene is TRBV2, the J gene TRBJ2-1, with TRBD2 matching 7 bases. The CDR3 runs 15 residues. J gave up 0 bases and V 5 bases, and 4 bases lay outside the gene matches. CDR1 SNHLY and CDR2 FYNNEI come from the germline V gene. Here the CDR3 DNA reads TGTGCCAGCAGTAGGGACTACCTCTCCTACAATGAGCAGTTCTTC. This encodes CASSRDYLSYNEQFF.

In this sample, this clone turned up a few times. The V gene is TRBV27, the J gene TRBJ2-1; D remains unclear. This CDR3 spans 14 amino acids. Trimming shortened V by 6 bases and J by 4 bases, and 13 bases separated the two germline ends. Germline V gene data show CDR1 as MNHEY and CDR2 as SMNVEV (reference sequence). The DNA of the CDR3 is TGTGCCAGCAGCCTTGGCGGATTTTACAATGAGCAGTTCTTC. This translates into CASSLGGFYNEQFF.

The chain carries TRBV28 and TRBJ2-7; D is undetermined. The CDR3 has 14 residues. Germline CDR1 and CDR2: MDHEN and SYDVKM. With 8 bases removed from V and 7 bases from J, the gap between germline ends came to 21 bases. CDR3 region: CASYDTEIVWEQYF. CDR3 DNA: TGTGCCAGCTATGACACAGAGATTGTATGGGAGCAGTACTTC. Supplemented by reference TRBV28 and TRBJ2-7, the full variable domain reads DVKVTQSSRYLVKRTGEKVFLECVQDMDHENMFWYRQDPGLGLRLIYFSYDVKMKEKGDIPEGYSVSREKKERFSLILESASTNQTSMYLCASYDTEIVWEQYFGPGTRLTVT.

This clone is a singleton in its sample. The chain links TRBV6-4 to TRBJ2-3; the match to TRBD2 covers 7 bases. This CDR3 is built from 16 residues. Losses at the gene ends were 2 bases for V and 6 bases for J; bases not matched to a gene: 11. CDR1 is MRHNA and CDR2 is SNTAGT in the germline V gene. Here the CDR3 DNA reads TGTGCCAGCAGTGACGTGGCGGGAGCCCTAGTTGATACGCAGTATTTT. It is translated as CASSDVAGALVDTQYF.

This chain links TRBV19 with TRBJ1-2; D is ambiguous. Between the trimmed V and J ends, which lost 5 bases and 7 bases, there was a span of 11 bases. The CDR3 contains 12 residues. The germline gives CDR1 LNHDA, CDR2 SQIVND (reference sequence). The chain's CDR3 is CASSARHGGYTF. CDR3 sequence (DNA): TGTGCCAGTAGTGCCCGACACGGTGGCTACACCTTC.

This clone is termed medium-sized. This rearrangement joins TRBV7-2 to TRBJ2-5; D is possibly TRBD2 (7 bases). CDR3 length: 16 amino acids. Germline V gene sequence: CDR1 SGHTA, CDR2 FQGNSA. V gave up 5 bases and J gave up 5 bases, with 21 bases separating them. The CDR3 DNA follows: TGTGCCAGCAGCCCGGGGGGCGGGACCTTTGGGGAGACCCAGTACTTC. Encoded protein: CASSPGGGTFGETQYF.

The J gene is TRBJ2-7, the V gene TRBV28; 9 bases agree with TRBD2. The germline V gene has CDR1 MDHEN and CDR2 SYDVKM. The CDR3 covers 15 residues. Trimming cost V 7 bases and J 3 bases; bases outside gene matches: 10. The CDR3 here is CASTSAGGLLYEQYF. The CDR3 DNA follows: TGTGCCAGCACCTCGGCGGGGGGGCTCCTCTACGAGCAGTACTTC.

The chain is built from TRBV10-3 and TRBJ2-1, with D possibly matching TRBD2 (5 bases). V lost 3 bases to trimming and J lost 0 bases, with 9 bases between them. The germline V gene encodes CDR1 ENHRY and CDR2 SYGVKD. This CDR3 region has 15 residues. The CDR3 nucleotides read TGTGCCATCAGTGAAGCGGAAAGCTCCTACAATGAGCAGTTCTTC. Its translation is CAISEAESSYNEQFF.

The V and J genes are TRBV6-5 and TRBJ2-7, with D maybe TRBD1 (5 bases). The CDR3 runs to 13 residues. Per the germline V gene, CDR1 is MNHEY and CDR2 is SVGAGI. Trimming stripped 2 bases from V and 7 bases from J, with 12 bases between. The CDR3 DNA follows: TGTGCCAGCAGTTACCGACAGCGAACGGAGCAGTACTTC. This sequence encodes CASSYRQRTEQYF.